This T cell receptor (beta chain) was identified in a study of T cell changes during pregnancy in multiple sclerosis. The CDR3 runs to 15 residues. V dropped 2 bases and J dropped 6; count of bases not matched to a gene: 3. CDR1 is MGHRA, CDR2 YSYEKL, per germline. Method: immunoSEQ multiplex PCR; TCRdb's copy keeps in-frame clones and lacks some. This sample has fewer than 80,000 clones, with around 94% found just once. This TCR was recovered from a female donor with multiple sclerosis, enrolled in a pregnancy study. The chain uses TRBV4-1 and TRBJ2-2; 10 bases align to TRBD2. This sample comprised CD4+ T cells from peripheral blood mononuclear cells, obtained after pregnancy. CDR3 in amino acids: CASSQLAGVPGELFF. The DNA for the CDR3 is TGCGCCAGCAGCCAACTAGCGGGAGTCCCCGGGGAGCTGTTTTTT.